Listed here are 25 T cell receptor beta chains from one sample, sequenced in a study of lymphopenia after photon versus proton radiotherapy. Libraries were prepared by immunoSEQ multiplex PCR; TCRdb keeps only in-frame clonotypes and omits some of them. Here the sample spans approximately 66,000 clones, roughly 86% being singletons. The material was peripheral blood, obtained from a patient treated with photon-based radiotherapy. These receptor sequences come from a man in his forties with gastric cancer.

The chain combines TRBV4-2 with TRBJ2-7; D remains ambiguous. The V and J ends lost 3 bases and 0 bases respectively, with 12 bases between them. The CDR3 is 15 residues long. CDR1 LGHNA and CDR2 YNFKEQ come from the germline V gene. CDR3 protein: CASSQERTSSYEQYF. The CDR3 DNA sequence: TGTGCCAGCAGCCAGGAACGCACCTCCTCCTACGAGCAGTACTTC.

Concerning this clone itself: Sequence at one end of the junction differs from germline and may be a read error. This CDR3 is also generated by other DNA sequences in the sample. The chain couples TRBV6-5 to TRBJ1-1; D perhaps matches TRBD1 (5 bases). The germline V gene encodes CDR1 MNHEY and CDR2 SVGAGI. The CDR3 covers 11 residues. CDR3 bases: TGTGCCAGCAACTTTGACAGAGAAGCCTTCTTT. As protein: CASNFDREAFF.

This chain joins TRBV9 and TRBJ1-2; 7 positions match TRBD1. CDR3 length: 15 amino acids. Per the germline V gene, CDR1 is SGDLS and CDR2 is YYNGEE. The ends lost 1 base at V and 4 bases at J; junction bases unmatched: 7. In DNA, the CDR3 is TGTGCCAGCAGCGTACAACCGCAGGGGGGCTATGGCTACACCTTC. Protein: CASSVQPQGGYGYTF.

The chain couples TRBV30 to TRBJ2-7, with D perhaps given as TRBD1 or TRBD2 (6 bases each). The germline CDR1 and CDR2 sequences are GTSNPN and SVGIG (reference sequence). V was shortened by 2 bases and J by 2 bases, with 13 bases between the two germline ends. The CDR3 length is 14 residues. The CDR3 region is CAWSRGANTYEQYF. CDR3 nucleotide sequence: TGTGCCTGGAGTAGGGGGGCCAATACCTACGAGCAGTACTTC.

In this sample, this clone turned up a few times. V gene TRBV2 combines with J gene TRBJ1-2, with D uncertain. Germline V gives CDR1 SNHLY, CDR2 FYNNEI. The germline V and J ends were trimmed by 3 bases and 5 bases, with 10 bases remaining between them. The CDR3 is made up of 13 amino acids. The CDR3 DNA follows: TGTGCCAGCAGTGACTCCGGTCCGTATGGCTACACCTTC. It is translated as CASSDSGPYGYTF.

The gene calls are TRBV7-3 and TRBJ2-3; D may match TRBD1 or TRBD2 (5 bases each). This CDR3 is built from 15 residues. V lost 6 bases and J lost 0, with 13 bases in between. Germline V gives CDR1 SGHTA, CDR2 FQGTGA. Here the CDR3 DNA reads TGTGCCAGCAGGTGGGGAGACAGCAGCACAGATACGCAGTATTTT. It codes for CASRWGDSSTDTQYF.

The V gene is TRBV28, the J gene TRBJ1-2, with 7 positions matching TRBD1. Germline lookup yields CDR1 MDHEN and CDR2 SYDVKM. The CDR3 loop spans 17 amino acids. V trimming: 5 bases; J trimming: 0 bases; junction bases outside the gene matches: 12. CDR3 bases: TGTGCCAGCAGTGCACCCCCCGGACAGGTTACTAACTATGGCTACACCTTC. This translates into CASSAPPGQVTNYGYTF.

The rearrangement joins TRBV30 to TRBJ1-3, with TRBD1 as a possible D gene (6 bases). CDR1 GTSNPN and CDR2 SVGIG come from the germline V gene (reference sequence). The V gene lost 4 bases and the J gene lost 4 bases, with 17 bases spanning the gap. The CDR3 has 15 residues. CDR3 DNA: TGTGCCTGGAACTTCCGGGACAAGCGCGGAAACACCATATATTTT. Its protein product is CAWNFRDKRGNTIYF.

CDR3 residues: CASSYQTGTAEAFF. In DNA, the CDR3 is TGTGCCAGCAGCTACCAGACAGGAACAGCTGAAGCTTTCTTT. This chain links TRBV6-1 with TRBJ1-1, with D possibly TRBD1 on 6 matching bases. CDR1 MNHNS and CDR2 SASEGT come from the germline V gene. Between the trimmed V and J ends, which lost 6 bases and 6 bases, there was a span of 17 bases. The CDR3 contains 14 residues.

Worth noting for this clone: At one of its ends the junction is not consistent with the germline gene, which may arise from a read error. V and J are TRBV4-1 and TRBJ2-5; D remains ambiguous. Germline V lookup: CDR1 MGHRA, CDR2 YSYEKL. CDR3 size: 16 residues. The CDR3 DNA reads TGCGCCAGCAGCCAAGAAGGTGACAATACTGAAGAGAGCCAGTACTTC. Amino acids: CASSQEGDNTEESQYF.

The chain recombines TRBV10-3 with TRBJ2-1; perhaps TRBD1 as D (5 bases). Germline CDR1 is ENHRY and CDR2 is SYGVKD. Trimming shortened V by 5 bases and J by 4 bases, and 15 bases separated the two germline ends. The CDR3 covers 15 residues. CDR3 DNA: TGTGCCATCAGTCCCCCCCCCTCAGGGTACAATGAGCAGTTCTTC. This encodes CAISPPPSGYNEQFF.

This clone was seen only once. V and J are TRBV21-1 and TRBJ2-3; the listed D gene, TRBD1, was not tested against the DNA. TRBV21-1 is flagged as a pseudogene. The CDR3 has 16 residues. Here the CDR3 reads CASSKAGQGRTDTQYF. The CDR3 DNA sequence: TGTGCCAGCAGCAAAGCGGGACAGGGGAGGACAGATACGCAGTATTTT.

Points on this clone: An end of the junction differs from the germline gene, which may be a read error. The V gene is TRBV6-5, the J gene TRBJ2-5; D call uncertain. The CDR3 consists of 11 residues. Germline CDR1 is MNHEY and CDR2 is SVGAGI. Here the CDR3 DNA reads TGTGCCAGCAGGTCCGTAGAGGCCCAGTACTTC. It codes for CASRSVEAQYF.

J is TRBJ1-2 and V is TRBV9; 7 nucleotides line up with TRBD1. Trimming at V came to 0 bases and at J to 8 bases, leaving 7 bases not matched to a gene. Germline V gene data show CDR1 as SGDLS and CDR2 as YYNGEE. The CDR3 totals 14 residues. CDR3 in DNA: TGTGCCAGCAGCGTAGAGGTCAGGGGGTTCGGCTACACCTTC. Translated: CASSVEVRGFGYTF.

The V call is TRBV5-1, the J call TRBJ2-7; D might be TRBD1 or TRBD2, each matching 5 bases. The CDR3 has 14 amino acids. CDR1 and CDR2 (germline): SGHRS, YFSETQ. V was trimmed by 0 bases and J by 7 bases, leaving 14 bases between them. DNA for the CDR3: TGCGCCAGCAGCTTGGAGTGGGGGAGCAGGGAGCAGTACTTC. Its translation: CASSLEWGSREQYF.

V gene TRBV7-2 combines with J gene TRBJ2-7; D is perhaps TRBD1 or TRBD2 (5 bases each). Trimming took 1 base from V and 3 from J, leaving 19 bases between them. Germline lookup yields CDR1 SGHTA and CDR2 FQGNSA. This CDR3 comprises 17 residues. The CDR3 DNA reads TGTGCCAGCAGCTTAGGGCGGGTAGGGAGAACAGGCTACGAGCAGTACTTC. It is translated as CASSLGRVGRTGYEQYF.

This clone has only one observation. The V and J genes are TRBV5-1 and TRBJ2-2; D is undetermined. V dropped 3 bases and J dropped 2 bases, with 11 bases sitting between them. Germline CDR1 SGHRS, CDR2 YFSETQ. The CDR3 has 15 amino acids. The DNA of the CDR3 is TGCGCCAGCAGCTCCCGCTCTGACAACACCGGGGAGCTGTTTTTT. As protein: CASSSRSDNTGELFF.

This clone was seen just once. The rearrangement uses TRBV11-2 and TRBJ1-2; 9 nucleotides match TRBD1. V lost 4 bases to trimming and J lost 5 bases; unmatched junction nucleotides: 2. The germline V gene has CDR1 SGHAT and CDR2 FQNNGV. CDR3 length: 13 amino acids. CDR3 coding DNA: TGTGCCAGCAGCTCCGGACAGGGGTATGGCTACACCTTC. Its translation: CASSSGQGYGYTF.

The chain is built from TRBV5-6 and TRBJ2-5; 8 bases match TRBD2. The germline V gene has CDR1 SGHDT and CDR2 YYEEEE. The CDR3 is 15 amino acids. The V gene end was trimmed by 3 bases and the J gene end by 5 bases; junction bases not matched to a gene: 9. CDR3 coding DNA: TGTGCCAGCAGCTCCCGGGACTTAGCGGGGGAGACCCAGTACTTC. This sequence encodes CASSSRDLAGETQYF. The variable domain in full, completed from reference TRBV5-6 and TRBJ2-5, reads DAGVTQSPTHLIKTRGQQVTLRCSPKSGHDTVSWYQQALGQGPQFIFQYYEEEERQRGNFPDRFSGHQFPNYSSELNVNALLLGDSALYLCASSSRDLAGETQYFGPGTRLLVL.

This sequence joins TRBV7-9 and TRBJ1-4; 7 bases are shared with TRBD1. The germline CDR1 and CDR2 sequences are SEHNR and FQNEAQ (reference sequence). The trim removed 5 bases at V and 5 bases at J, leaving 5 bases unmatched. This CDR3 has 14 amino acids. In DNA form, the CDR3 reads TGTGCCAGCAGCCCATCACAGGGGAATGAAAAACTGTTTTTT. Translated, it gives CASSPSQGNEKLFF.

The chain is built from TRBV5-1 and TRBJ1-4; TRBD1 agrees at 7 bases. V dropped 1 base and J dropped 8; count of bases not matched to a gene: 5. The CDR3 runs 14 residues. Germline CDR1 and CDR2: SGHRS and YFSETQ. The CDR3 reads CASSLQGGNEKLFF. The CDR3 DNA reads TGCGCCAGCAGCTTGCAGGGGGGGAACGAAAAACTGTTTTTT. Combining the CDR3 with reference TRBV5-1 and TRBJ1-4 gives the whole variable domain KAGVTQTPRYLIKTRGQQVTLSCSPISGHRSVSWYQQTPGQGLQFLFEYFSETQRNKGNFPGRFSGRQFSNSRSEMNVSTLELGDSALYLCASSLQGGNEKLFFGSGTQLSVL.

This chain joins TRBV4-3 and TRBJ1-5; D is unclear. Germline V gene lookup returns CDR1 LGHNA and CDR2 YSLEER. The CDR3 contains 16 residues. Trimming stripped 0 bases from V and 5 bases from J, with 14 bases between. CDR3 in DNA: TGCGCCAGCAGCCAAGAGGCTGCCATCTCCTATCAGCCCCAGCATTTT. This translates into CASSQEAAISYQPQHF.

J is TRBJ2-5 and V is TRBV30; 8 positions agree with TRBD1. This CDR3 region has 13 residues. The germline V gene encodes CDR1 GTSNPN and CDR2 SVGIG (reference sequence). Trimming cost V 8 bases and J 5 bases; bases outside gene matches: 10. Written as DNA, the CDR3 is TGTGCCCGCTACAGGGGGTGGTGGGAGACCCAGTACTTC. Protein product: CARYRGWWETQYF.

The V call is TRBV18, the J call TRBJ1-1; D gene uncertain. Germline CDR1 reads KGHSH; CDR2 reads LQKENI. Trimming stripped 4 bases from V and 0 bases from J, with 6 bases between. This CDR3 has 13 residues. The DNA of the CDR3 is TGTGCCAGCTCACTTGACTTGAACACTGAAGCTTTCTTT. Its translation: CASSLDLNTEAFF.

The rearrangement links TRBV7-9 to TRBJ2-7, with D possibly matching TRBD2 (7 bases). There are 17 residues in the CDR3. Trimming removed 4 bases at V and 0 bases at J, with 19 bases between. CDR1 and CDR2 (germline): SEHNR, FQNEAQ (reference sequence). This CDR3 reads CASSSTPRGRDSYEQYF. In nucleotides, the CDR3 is TGTGCCAGCAGCTCTACCCCTAGGGGGAGGGACTCCTACGAGCAGTACTTC.